Listed below are T cell receptor beta chains from one sample, sequenced in a study of cytomegalovirus exposure and HLA in healthy donors. Assay used: immunoSEQ multiplex PCR; TCRdb lists only in-frame clones, some missing. The data hold 180,000 or so clones, with about four fifths observed a single time. What was sequenced was PBMCs. The receptors derive from a woman aged 25 to 45 in good health and CMV-seronegative. The CDR3 runs from the conserved cysteine through the conserved F or W. The order of the fields is clone size, D gene, V gene, J gene, CDR3 DNA, CDR3 protein. The D gene is left open where the match is weak. Where a row states a size, it is once, few, many or the class of an expanded clone; other rows omit it.

>NA|NA|TRBV30|TRBJ1-1
TGTGCCTGGAACGACAGGATGAACACTGAAGCTTTCTTT
CAWNDRMNTEAFF
>NA|TRBD1|TRBV5-1|TRBJ2-3
TGCGCCAGCGGACAGGGACAGGGACGCACAGATACGCAGTATTTT
CASGQGQGRTDTQYF
>NA|TRBD2|TRBV29-1|TRBJ2-5
TGCAGCGTTGACGGGCGGGGGGGCCGTTCAGGCCAAGAGACCCAGTACTTC
CSVDGRGGRSGQETQYF
>NA|TRBD1|TRBV6-1|TRBJ1-6
TGTGCCAGCAGTGAAGTGGGACAGGGAAGATCACCCCTCCACTTT
CASSEVGQGRSPLHF
>NA|NA|TRBV9|TRBJ2-2
TGTGCCAGCAGCGTGCGGGGACAGTCCACCGGGGAGCTGTTTTTT
CASSVRGQSTGELFF
>NA|TRBD1|TRBV30|TRBJ1-1
TGTGCCTGGAGTGGAGGACAGGGGAACACTGAAGCTTTCTTT
CAWSGGQGNTEAFF
>NA|TRBD2|TRBV6-5|TRBJ2-1
TGTGCCAGCAGGCTGCTGGGCGGGGGGGTAGATGAGCAGTTCTTC
CASRLLGGGVDEQFF
>few|TRBD1|TRBV9|TRBJ1-2
TGTGCCAGCAGCGTATCCCCAGGGACAGGGGACTCCTATGGCTACACCTTC
CASSVSPGTGDSYGYTF
>NA|NA|TRBV11-2|TRBJ2-7
TGTGCCAGCAGCTCGGGGGTAGAGTACGAGCAGTACTTC
CASSSGVEYEQYF
>NA|TRBD1|TRBV5-1|TRBJ1-2
TGCGCCAGCAGCCCCCGGACAGGAAACTATGGCTACACCTTC
CASSPRTGNYGYTF
>NA|NA|TRBV27|TRBJ2-7
TGTGCCAGCAGTCCACTCAGCCGGAGCTCCTACGAGCAGTACTTC
CASSPLSRSSYEQYF
>NA|TRBD2|TRBV4-2|TRBJ2-7
TGTGCCAGCAGCCAAGAGCCTAGCGGGGGGCTAAGGGACTACGAGCAGTACTTC
CASSQEPSGGLRDYEQYF
>NA|NA|TRBV6-5|TRBJ1-4
TGCGGGATAGGGGGAAAACTGTTTTTT
CGIGGKLFF
>NA|TRBD2|TRBV7-9|TRBJ2-3
TGTGCCAGCAGCCGAGCGGAACTAGCGGGGGCCGTTAGCACAGATACGCAGTATTTT
CASSRAELAGAVSTDTQYF
>once|TRBD2|TRBV4-2|TRBJ2-3
TGTGCCAGCAGCCTGCTAGCGGGTACCACAGATACGCAGTATTTT
CASSLLAGTTDTQYF
>once|TRBD1|TRBV19|TRBJ1-5
TGTGCCACCCACGACAGGGACAATCAGCCCCAGCATTTT
CATHDRDNQPQHF
>NA|NA|TRBV29-1|TRBJ1-1
TGCAGCGTTGGCGGGGGAAAGGGGTACACTGAAGCTTTCTTT
CSVGGGKGYTEAFF
>few|TRBD1|TRBV30|TRBJ2-7
TGTGCCTGCATCAAGACAGGGGGAGCACGATACTTC
CACIKTGGARYF
>few|NA|TRBV7-3|TRBJ2-7
TGTGCCAGCAGGGGCCGTTCTAACGAGCAGTACTTC
CASRGRSNEQYF
>NA|TRBD2|TRBV2|TRBJ2-7
TGTGCCAGCAGAGGGCTAGCGGGGGCCCTAATCTACGAGCAGTACTTC
CASRGLAGALIYEQYF
>NA|NA|TRBV11-2|TRBJ2-5
TGTGCCAGCACCCTAGGGGCAGGCTCGAGCCAAGAGACCCAGTACTTC
CASTLGAGSSQETQYF
>NA|NA|TRBV5-1|TRBJ2-7
TGCGCCAGCAGCTCCAATTACAGGGGGGGCGAGCAGTACTTC
CASSSNYRGGEQYF